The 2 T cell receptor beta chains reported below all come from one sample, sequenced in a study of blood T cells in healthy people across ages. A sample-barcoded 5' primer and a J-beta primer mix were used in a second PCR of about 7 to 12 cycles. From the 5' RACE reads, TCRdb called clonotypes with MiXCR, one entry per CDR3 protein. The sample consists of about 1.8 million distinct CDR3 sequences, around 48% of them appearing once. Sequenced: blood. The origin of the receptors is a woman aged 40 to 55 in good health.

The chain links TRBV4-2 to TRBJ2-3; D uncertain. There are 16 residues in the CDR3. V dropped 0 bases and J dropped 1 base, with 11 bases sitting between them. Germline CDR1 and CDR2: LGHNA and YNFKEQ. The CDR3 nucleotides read TGTGCCAGCAGCCAAGATCCGGAGACCCGCACAGATACGCAGTATTTT. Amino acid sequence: CASSQDPETRTDTQYF.

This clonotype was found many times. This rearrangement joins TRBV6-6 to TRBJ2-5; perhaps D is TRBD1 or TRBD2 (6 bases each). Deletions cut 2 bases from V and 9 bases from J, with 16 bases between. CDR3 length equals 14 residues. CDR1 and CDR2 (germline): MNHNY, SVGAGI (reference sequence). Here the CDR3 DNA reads TGTGCCAGCAGTTACGCAGGGGAGGCGGCTTCCCAGTACTTC. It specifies CASSYAGEAASQYF.